The clone carrying this TCR beta chain was counted a few times. What it recognizes is unknown. The CDR3 length is 12 residues. Between the trimmed V and J ends, which lost 5 bases and 8 bases, there was a span of 10 bases. Germline assignment: CDR1 LNHDA and CDR2 SQIVND (reference sequence). The data originate from a study of identical twins. Study findings and constraints: Beta out-of-frame sequences showed weaker excess twin sharing. Sequences that were out-of-frame, alpha and twin-shared displayed an excess of low generation probability.

Template switching (which added a universal primer site) was used, and cDNA carried unique molecular identifiers. One entry per CDR3 protein results from TCRdb running MiXCR on the 5' RACE reads. This table has under 900,000 distinct CDR3 sequences, about 12% appearing once. These data are also associated with another study on yellow fever vaccine responses in identical twins. That publication notes: Twins reportedly had a vaccine T cell response that seemed partly convergent, partly personalized.

The clonotype comes from a woman aged 18-30 years in good health. The material sequenced was PBMCs. V gene TRBV19 combines with J gene TRBJ2-1; D unresolved. The CDR3 is CASSPESYEQFF. CDR3 nucleotide sequence: TGTGCCAGTAGTCCTGAGAGCTATGAGCAGTTCTTC.